These 29 T cell receptor beta chains came from one sample sequenced in a study of cytomegalovirus exposure and HLA in healthy donors. The study ran its PCR with 60 Vbeta and 13 Jbeta primers. This table comes from immunoSEQ multiplex PCR, and its TCRdb copy is limited to in-frame clones, with some not included. Counted here are about 140,000 clones, roughly 86% occurring once; the ten biggest clones make up around 3%. Sequencing input: PBMCs. Every receptor here comes from a man between 18 and 35 years old in good health and CMV-seropositive.

The chain is built from TRBV5-1 and TRBJ2-3; 10 bases align to TRBD1. The ends lost 2 bases at V and 2 bases at J; junction bases unmatched: 2. There are 15 residues in the CDR3. Germline assignment: CDR1 SGHRS and CDR2 YFSETQ. The CDR3: CASSFGTGATDTQYF. CDR3 nucleotide sequence: TGCGCCAGCAGCTTCGGGACAGGGGCCACAGATACGCAGTATTTT.

The chain is built from TRBV6-6 and TRBJ2-1; 7 positions match TRBD1. The trim removed 0 bases at V and 9 bases at J, leaving 2 bases unmatched. Germline V gives CDR1 MNHNY, CDR2 SVGAGI (reference sequence). The CDR3 contains 13 residues. Written as DNA, the CDR3 is TGTGCCAGCAGTTACTCGAACAGGGGTGAGCAGTTCTTC. It is translated as CASSYSNRGEQFF.

The rearrangement links TRBV27 to TRBJ2-7; the match to TRBD1 covers 9 bases. The germline CDR1 and CDR2 sequences are MNHEY and SMNVEV (reference sequence). This CDR3 has 14 residues. V was pared by 5 bases and J by 3 bases, with 5 bases of the junction left unmatched. CDR3 DNA sequence: TGTGCCAGCAGTCCGGACAGGGGAGGCTACGAGCAGTACTTC. Translating it yields CASSPDRGGYEQYF.

The V gene is TRBV6-1, the J gene TRBJ2-7; 12 nucleotides match TRBD2. The CDR3 runs to 17 residues. CDR1 is MNHNS, CDR2 SASEGT, per germline. J lost 2 bases, V lost 4 bases, and 9 bases had no gene match. The CDR3 coding sequence is TGTGCCAGCAGTGTCGGACTAGCGGGAAATCCGCCCTACGAGCAGTACTTC. It is translated as CASSVGLAGNPPYEQYF.

Only one count was recorded for this clone. The chain carries TRBV15 and TRBJ2-3; 7 positions match TRBD2. From germline, CDR1 is LNHNV and CDR2 YYDKDF (reference sequence). CDR3 length: 17 residues. The V segment lost 5 bases and the J segment 0 bases; nucleotides outside the gene matches: 11. The chain's CDR3 is CATSGLGLPGSTDTQYF. The CDR3 nucleotides read TGTGCCACCAGCGGACTAGGACTACCCGGAAGCACAGATACGCAGTATTTT.

The V gene is TRBV28, the J gene TRBJ1-3; no clear D gene. Trimming cost V 8 bases and J 2 bases, with 13 bases left between them. Looked up from germline, CDR1 is MDHEN and CDR2 is SYDVKM. There are 14 residues in the CDR3. The CDR3 DNA is TGTGCCAGCGGAGCTAGTGGCCCTGGAAACACCATATATTTT. Translated: CASGASGPGNTIYF.

The CDR3 here is CASSVEGEPGHCEQYF. CDR3 DNA: TGTGCCAGCAGCGTAGAGGGGGAGCCGGGACACTGCGAGCAGTACTTC. The rearrangement joins TRBV9 to TRBJ2-7; D perhaps matches TRBD1 (6 bases). This CDR3 comprises 16 residues. Trimming left V 0 bases short and J 6 bases short, with 19 bases between. Germline V lookup: CDR1 SGDLS, CDR2 YYNGEE. The full variable domain, its missing parts supplied by reference TRBV9 and TRBJ2-7, is DSGVTQTPKHLITATGQRVTLRCSPRSGDLSVYWYQQSLDQGLQFLIQYYNGEERAKGNILERFSAQQFPDLHSELNLSSLELGDSALYFCASSVEGEPGHCEQYFGPGTRLTVT.

The V call is TRBV5-1, the J call TRBJ2-2, with D unresolved. Germline lookup yields CDR1 SGHRS and CDR2 YFSETQ. The CDR3 runs 14 residues. The V end was cut by 1 base, the J end by 2 bases, with 6 bases between. As DNA, the CDR3 is TGCGCCAGCAGCTTGTATCCTAACACCGGGGAGCTGTTTTTT. This codes for CASSLYPNTGELFF.

This chain links TRBV4-1 with TRBJ1-1, with D tentatively TRBD1 (6 bases). The CDR3 loop spans 14 amino acids. In germline, CDR1 is MGHRA, CDR2 YSYEKL. The V end lost 3 bases, the J end lost 3 bases, and 11 bases lay between the germline ends. CDR3 loop: CASSHGTGYTEAFF. The CDR3 nucleotides are TGCGCCAGCAGCCATGGCACAGGGTACACTGAAGCTTTCTTT.

The chain recombines TRBV7-6 with TRBJ2-7; D not certain. CDR1 is SGHVS and CDR2 is FNYEAQ in the germline V gene. The CDR3 covers 13 residues. V lost 1 base, J lost 4 bases, and 8 bases lay in between. CDR3 loop: CASSLGPRYEQYF. In nucleotides, the CDR3 is TGTGCCAGCAGCTTAGGGCCTCGTTACGAGCAGTACTTC.

V gene TRBV5-7 combines with J gene TRBJ1-5; the match to TRBD1 covers 7 bases. TRBV5-7 is reported as an ORF; its role is uncertain. CDR3 size: 17 residues. Losses at the gene ends were 4 bases for V and 2 bases for J; bases not matched to a gene: 12. The CDR3 nucleotides read TGTGCCAGCAGCCCGGGACAGACCCAAGTTGGCAATCAGCCCCAGCATTTT. It translates to CASSPGQTQVGNQPQHF.

This clone has a handful of counts. The V gene is TRBV18, the J gene TRBJ1-1; 7 nucleotides match TRBD1. The V and J ends lost 3 bases and 1 base, in that order; junction bases with no gene match: 5. This CDR3 is built from 15 residues. Germline assignment: CDR1 KGHSH and CDR2 LQKENI. The CDR3 reads CASSPQTGTNTEAFF. DNA for the CDR3: TGTGCCAGCTCACCGCAGACAGGGACGAACACTGAAGCTTTCTTT.

The rearrangement joins TRBV7-9 to TRBJ2-2; D gene ambiguous. Germline CDR1 is SEHNR and CDR2 is FQNEAQ (reference sequence). V dropped 5 bases and J dropped 8 bases, with 3 bases sitting between them. The CDR3 consists of 10 residues. As DNA, the CDR3 is TGTGCCAGCAGCCAGGGGGAGCTGTTTTTT. As protein: CASSQGELFF.

The sample holds one count of this clone. The chain is built from TRBV7-2 and TRBJ1-1; 8 nucleotides line up with TRBD1. Germline CDR1 SGHTA, CDR2 FQGNSA. V dropped 2 bases and J dropped 5; count of bases not matched to a gene: 10. CDR3 length: 16 residues. The CDR3 sequence: CASSLFQGALGTEAFF. In nucleotides, the CDR3 is TGTGCCAGCAGCTTATTTCAGGGGGCGTTAGGGACTGAAGCTTTCTTT.

The CDR3 DNA reads TGTGCCACCAGCAGACTTTTGGGGGCGAGCACAGATACGCAGTATTTT. This sequence encodes CATSRLLGASTDTQYF. This sequence joins TRBV15 and TRBJ2-3, with D perhaps matching TRBD1 (6 bases). The CDR3 sequence is 16 residues long. Germline CDR1 and CDR2: LNHNV and YYDKDF (reference sequence). With 2 bases removed from V and 0 bases from J, the gap between germline ends came to 12 bases.

This CDR3 reads CASSPDRANNSPLHF. The DNA for the CDR3 is TGTGCCAGCAGCCCGGACAGGGCAAATAATTCACCCCTCCACTTT. The genes are TRBV6-5 and TRBJ1-6, with 8 bases lining up with TRBD1. V shed 6 bases and J 5 bases; nucleotides not matched to a gene: 6. Germline values: CDR1 MNHEY, CDR2 SVGAGI. The CDR3 has 15 amino acids.

On this clone itself: The junction does not match germline at one end; this may be a read error. V is TRBV7-7 and J is TRBJ2-5, with a weak D call TRBD1 (6 bases). The CDR3 is made up of 14 amino acids. Germline CDR1 SSHAT, CDR2 FNYEAQ (reference sequence). Here the CDR3 reads CASSLGAGRRTQYF. The CDR3 DNA reads as TGTGCTAGCAGCCTGGGGGCAGGGCGGCGGACCCAGTACTTC.

The chain links TRBV28 to TRBJ1-2, with TRBD1 matching over 8 bases. Germline CDR1 reads MDHEN; CDR2 reads SYDVKM. V shed 6 bases, J shed 2 bases, and the junction held 2 bases outside the gene matches. The CDR3 consists of 13 residues. CDR3 loop: CASSGQGNYGYTF. The CDR3 DNA reads TGTGCCAGCAGCGGACAGGGAAACTATGGCTACACCTTC.

This chain uses TRBV5-1 with TRBJ1-2; 8 nucleotides agree with TRBD1. The CDR3 covers 14 residues. V lost 5 bases to trimming and J lost 8 bases; unmatched junction nucleotides: 11. The germline gives CDR1 SGHRS, CDR2 YFSETQ. CDR3 loop: CASRLDRAIRGYTF. The CDR3 nucleotides read TGCGCCAGCAGACTGGACAGGGCGATCCGAGGCTACACCTTC.

The chain recombines TRBV4-1 with TRBJ2-5, with 10 bases that match TRBD2. Germline lookup yields CDR1 MGHRA and CDR2 YSYEKL. The CDR3 is 20 residues long. J was trimmed by 5 bases and V by 2 bases; bases with no gene match: 20. CDR3 amino acids: CASSQFPRFTIAGGGETQYF. The CDR3 nucleotides read TGCGCCAGCAGCCAATTTCCGAGATTTACAATAGCGGGAGGAGGTGAGACCCAGTACTTC.

This clone was picked up one time. The chain carries TRBV5-1 and TRBJ2-1, with D uncertain. Germline CDR1 is SGHRS and CDR2 is YFSETQ. The CDR3 loop spans 16 amino acids. Trimming removed 0 bases at V and 9 bases at J, with 19 bases between. Here the CDR3 DNA reads TGCGCCAGCAGCTTGGAACGCAGGCGAATTAGTACTGAGCAGTTCTTC. Translated: CASSLERRRISTEQFF.

The chain is built from TRBV9 and TRBJ2-5, with 10 nucleotides matching TRBD1. The CDR3 has 15 residues. Germline-derived CDR1 and CDR2 are SGDLS and YYNGEE. V lost 2 bases and J lost 6; bases outside the gene matches: 7. The CDR3 spells CASSVTDRGRKTQYF. DNA of the CDR3: TGTGCCAGCAGCGTCACGGACAGGGGGAGAAAGACCCAGTACTTC.

Concerning this clone: The sample holds other DNA sequences that translate to the same CDR3. The chain joins TRBV4-1 to TRBJ1-1; no clear D. The CDR3 totals 15 residues. Germline CDR1 MGHRA, CDR2 YSYEKL. Between the trimmed V and J ends, which lost 2 bases and 2 bases, there was a span of 12 bases. The CDR3 DNA is TGCGCCAGCAGCCAACCCAGACGGGGTAACACTGAAGCTTTCTTT. Protein product: CASSQPRRGNTEAFF.

V gene TRBV27 combines with J gene TRBJ1-3; TRBD1 agrees at 7 bases. Germline V gene data show CDR1 as MNHEY and CDR2 as SMNVEV (reference sequence). Trimming removed 6 bases from V and 8 bases from J; junction bases left unmatched: 10. The CDR3 length is 14 residues. The CDR3 loop reads CASSQQGFPHTIYF. DNA for the CDR3: TGTGCCAGCAGCCAACAGGGGTTCCCCCACACCATATATTTT.

The genes are TRBV14 and TRBJ2-7; D perhaps matches TRBD1 (6 bases). This CDR3 is 16 amino acids long. The V and J ends lost 2 bases and 1 base respectively, with 15 bases between them. Germline loops: CDR1 SGHDN, CDR2 FVKESK. The CDR3 protein is CASSQLDRRGSYEQYF. The CDR3 DNA is TGTGCCAGCAGCCAACTCGACAGGCGAGGGTCCTACGAGCAGTACTTC.

This clone appeared a few times. This chain joins TRBV29-1 and TRBJ2-3; TRBD2 aligns across 8 bases. Trimming took 4 bases from V and 3 from J; bases not matched to a gene: 9. Per the germline V gene, CDR1 is SQVTM and CDR2 is ANQGSEA. This CDR3 has 15 residues. The CDR3 sequence: CSVGAGGPTTDTQYF. The CDR3 region has the DNA TGCAGCGTTGGGGCGGGAGGTCCAACTACAGATACGCAGTATTTT.

This clone appeared once. This chain uses TRBV19 with TRBJ1-5, with 11 nucleotides matching TRBD1. Per germline, CDR1 LNHDA and CDR2 SQIVND (reference sequence). The CDR3 length is 16 residues. The ends lost 4 bases at V and 7 bases at J; junction bases unmatched: 9. For the CDR3, the DNA is TGTGCCAGTAGTACCGGACAGGGGGCGATTGGCCAGCCCCAGCATTTT. This gives the protein CASSTGQGAIGQPQHF.

The table lists this clone with a count of one. The chain joins TRBV6-1 to TRBJ1-1, with 8 nucleotides matching TRBD1. J gave up 11 bases and V 0 bases, and 8 bases lay outside the gene matches. The CDR3 length is 14 residues. Germline values: CDR1 MNHNS, CDR2 SASEGT. The CDR3 DNA reads as TGTGCCAGCAGTGAAGCGTCGGGACAGGTAATCGCTTTCTTT. This codes for CASSEASGQVIAFF.

V is TRBV4-1 and J is TRBJ2-7, with D uncertain. This CDR3 comprises 17 residues. V dropped 0 bases and J dropped 0 bases, with 15 bases sitting between them. Germline V gene lookup returns CDR1 MGHRA and CDR2 YSYEKL. This chain's CDR3 is CASSQDLQSWSSYEQYF. DNA of the CDR3: TGCGCCAGCAGCCAAGACCTCCAGAGTTGGAGCTCCTACGAGCAGTACTTC.